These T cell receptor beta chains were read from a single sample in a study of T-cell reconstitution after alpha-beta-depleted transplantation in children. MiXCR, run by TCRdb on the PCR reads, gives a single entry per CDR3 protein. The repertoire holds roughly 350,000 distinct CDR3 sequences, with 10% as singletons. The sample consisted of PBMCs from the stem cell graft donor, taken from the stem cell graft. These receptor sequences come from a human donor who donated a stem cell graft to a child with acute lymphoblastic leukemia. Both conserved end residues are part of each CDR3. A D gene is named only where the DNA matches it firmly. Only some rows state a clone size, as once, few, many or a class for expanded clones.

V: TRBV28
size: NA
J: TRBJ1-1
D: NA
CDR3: CASSPPPGTNTEAFF
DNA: TGTGCCAGCAGTCCACCCCCAGGGACGAACACTGAAGCTTTCTTT

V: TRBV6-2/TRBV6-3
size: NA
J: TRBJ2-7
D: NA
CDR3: CASSYSRREQYF
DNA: TGTGCCAGCAGTTACTCAAGGCGCGAGCAGTACTTC

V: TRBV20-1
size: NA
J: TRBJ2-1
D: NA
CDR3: CSARRLGGPVESEQFF
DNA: TGCAGTGCTAGAAGGTTAGGTGGGCCGGTCGAAAGTGAGCAGTTCTTC

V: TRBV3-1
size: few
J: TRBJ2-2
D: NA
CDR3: CASSQDPKGSGELFF
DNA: TGTGCCAGCAGCCAAGACCCCAAGGGCTCCGGGGAGCTGTTTTTT

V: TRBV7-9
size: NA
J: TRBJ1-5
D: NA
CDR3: CASRQSGSNQPQHF
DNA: TGTGCCAGCAGACAGTCAGGGTCCAATCAGCCCCAGCATTTT

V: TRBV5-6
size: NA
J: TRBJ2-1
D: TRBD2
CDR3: CASSLKVGPWTSGYNEQFF
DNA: TGTGCCAGCAGCTTGAAGGTGGGTCCTTGGACTAGCGGCTACAATGAGCAGTTCTTC

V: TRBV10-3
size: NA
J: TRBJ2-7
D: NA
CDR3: CAISLPGQSYEQYF
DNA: TGTGCCATCAGCCTCCCCGGACAGAGCTACGAGCAGTACTTC

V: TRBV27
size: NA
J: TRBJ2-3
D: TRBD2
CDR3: CASSFQRLAGGPDTQYF
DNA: TGTGCCAGCAGTTTTCAGCGACTAGCGGGAGGCCCAGATACGCAGTATTTT

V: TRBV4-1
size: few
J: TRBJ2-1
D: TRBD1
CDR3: CASSQVGQGYDNEQFF
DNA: TGCGCCAGCAGCCAAGTAGGACAGGGGTATGACAATGAGCAGTTCTTC

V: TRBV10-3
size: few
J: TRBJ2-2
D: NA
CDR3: CAISPLAELNTGELFF
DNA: TGTGCCATCAGTCCATTAGCGGAGCTGAACACCGGGGAGCTGTTTTTT

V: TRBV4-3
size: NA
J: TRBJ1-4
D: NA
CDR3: CASSQDSLIGRRVGKLFF
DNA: TGCGCCAGCAGCCAAGATTCGCTCATCGGGCGCCGGGTTGGAAAACTGTTTTTT

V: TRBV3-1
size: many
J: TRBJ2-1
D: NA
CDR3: CASSPRGPAGNNEQFF
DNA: TGTGCCAGCAGCCCCCGAGGCCCAGCGGGCAACAATGAGCAGTTCTTC

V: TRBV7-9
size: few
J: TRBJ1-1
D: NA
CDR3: CASSPGRSGGITEAFF
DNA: TGTGCCAGCAGCCCGGGGCGTTCTGGCGGGATCACTGAAGCTTTCTTT

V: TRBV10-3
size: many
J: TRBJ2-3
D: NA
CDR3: CAIRTLTDTQYF
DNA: TGTGCCATCAGGACACTCACAGATACGCAGTATTTT

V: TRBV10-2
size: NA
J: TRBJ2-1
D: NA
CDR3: CASSGFQGNEQFF
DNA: TGCGCCAGCTCAGGGTTCCAGGGCAATGAGCAGTTCTTC

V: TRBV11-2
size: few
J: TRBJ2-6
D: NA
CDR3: CASSPLGQGAGGANVLTF
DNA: TGTGCCAGCAGCCCGCTTGGGCAGGGTGCGGGGGGGGCCAACGTCCTGACTTTC

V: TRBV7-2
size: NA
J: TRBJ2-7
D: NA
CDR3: CASSLGPYYEQYF
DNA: TGTGCCAGCAGCTTAGGCCCCTACTACGAGCAGTACTTC

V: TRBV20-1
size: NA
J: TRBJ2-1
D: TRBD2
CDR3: CSAGHRTSIYNEQFF
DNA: TGCAGTGCAGGCCACAGGACTAGTATTTACAATGAGCAGTTCTTC

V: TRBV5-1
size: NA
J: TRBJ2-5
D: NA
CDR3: CAVLSQETQYF
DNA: TGCGCCGTTCTTTCTCAAGAGACCCAGTACTTC

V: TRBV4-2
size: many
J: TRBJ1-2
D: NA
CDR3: CASSQAAPHRVSYGYTF
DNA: TGTGCCAGCAGCCAAGCAGCACCACACAGGGTTAGCTATGGCTACACCTTC

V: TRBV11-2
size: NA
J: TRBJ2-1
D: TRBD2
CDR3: CASSSFYGLAETYNEQFF
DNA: TGTGCCAGCAGCTCCTTCTACGGACTAGCGGAGACTTACAATGAGCAGTTCTTC

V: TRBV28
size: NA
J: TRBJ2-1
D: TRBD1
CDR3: CASATHASDRGNEQFF
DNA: TGTGCCAGCGCTACTCACGCTTCGGACAGGGGAAATGAGCAGTTCTTC

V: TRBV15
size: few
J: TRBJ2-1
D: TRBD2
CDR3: CATSRFSGGNEQFF
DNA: TGTGCCACCAGCAGATTTAGCGGGGGCAATGAGCAGTTCTTC

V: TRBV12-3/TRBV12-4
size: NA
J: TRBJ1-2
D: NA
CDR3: CASSFSGDGEDYGYTF
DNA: TGTGCCAGCAGTTTTTCCGGGGACGGGGAGGACTATGGCTACACCTTC

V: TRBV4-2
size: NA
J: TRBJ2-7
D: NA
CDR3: CASSQDRYAQYF
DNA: TGTGCCAGCAGCCAAGATAGATACGCGCAGTACTTC

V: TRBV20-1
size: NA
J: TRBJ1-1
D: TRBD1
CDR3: CSAEREGQRNTEAFF
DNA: TGCAGTGCTGAAAGAGAGGGACAGAGAAACACTGAAGCTTTCTTT

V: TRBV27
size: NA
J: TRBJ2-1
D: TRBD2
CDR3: CASSFPQREKAYNEQFF
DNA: TGTGCCAGCAGTTTCCCCCAGCGGGAGAAGGCATACAATGAGCAGTTCTTC

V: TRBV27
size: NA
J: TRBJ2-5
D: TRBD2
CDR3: CASGTSRVETQYF
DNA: TGTGCCAGCGGGACTAGTCGAGTGGAGACCCAGTACTTC

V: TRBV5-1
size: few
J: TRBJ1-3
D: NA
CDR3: CASSLGLGVSSGNTIYF
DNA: TGCGCCAGCAGCTTGGGTTTAGGGGTGAGCTCTGGAAACACCATATATTTT

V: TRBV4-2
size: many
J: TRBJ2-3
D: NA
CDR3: CASSQDHGSNHNTQYF
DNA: TGTGCCAGCAGCCAAGATCATGGGTCAAACCACAATACGCAGTATTTT

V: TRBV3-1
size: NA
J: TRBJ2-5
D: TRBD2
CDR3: CASSPTLAGEGETQYF
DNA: TGTGCCAGCAGCCCAACACTAGCGGGAGAGGGTGAGACCCAGTACTTC

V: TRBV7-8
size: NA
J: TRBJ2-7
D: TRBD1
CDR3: CASGAGTGIYEQYF
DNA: TGTGCCAGCGGGGCCGGGACAGGGATCTACGAGCAGTACTTC

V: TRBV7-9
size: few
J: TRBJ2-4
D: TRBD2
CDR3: CASSPGRAGSTKNIQYF
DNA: TGTGCCAGCAGCCCCGGGAGGGCCGGGTCGACCAAAAACATTCAGTACTTC

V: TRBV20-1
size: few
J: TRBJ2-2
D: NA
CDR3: CSARGWENTGELFF
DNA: TGCAGTGCTAGAGGGTGGGAGAACACCGGGGAGCTGTTTTTT

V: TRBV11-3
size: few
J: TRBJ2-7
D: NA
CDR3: CASSLGPGEASYEQYF
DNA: TGTGCCAGCAGCTTGGGGCCAGGGGAGGCGTCCTACGAGCAGTACTTC

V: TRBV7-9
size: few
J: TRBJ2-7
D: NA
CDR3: CASSLGTPLNEQYF
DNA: TGTGCCAGCAGCTTAGGGACCCCCCTAAACGAGCAGTACTTC

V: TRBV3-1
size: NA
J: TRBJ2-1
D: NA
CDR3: CASSQVLLASTYNEQFF
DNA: TGTGCCAGCAGCCAAGTCCTTCTAGCAAGTACGTACAATGAGCAGTTCTTC